This T cell receptor (beta chain) was retrieved from a study of shared clonotypes between healthy human individuals. The study, taken as a whole, reports: Naive CD4 clonotypes overlapped across a handful of donors at around 4.8%.

On this clone: What it binds is not known.

Sequencing was performed with immunoSEQ multiplex PCR; in TCRdb, only in-frame clones are kept and a portion is missing. This table holds 110,000 or so clones, around 71% found once. V lost 0 bases and J lost 2, with 14 bases in between. Germline assignment: CDR1 MNHEY and CDR2 SMNVEV (reference sequence). The CDR3 is made up of 16 amino acids. The V call is TRBV27, the J call TRBJ2-7, with D possibly matching TRBD2 (6 bases). The sample consisted of memory CD8+ T cells sorted from blood. Subset in this sample: CD45RO+ cells pooled with CCR7-negative TemRA cells. The TCR was taken from a woman aged 25 to 39 in good health. Here the CDR3 reads CASSLSGGTEAYEQYF. CDR3 sequence (DNA): TGTGCCAGCAGTTTATCCGGCGGGACGGAAGCCTACGAGCAGTACTTC.